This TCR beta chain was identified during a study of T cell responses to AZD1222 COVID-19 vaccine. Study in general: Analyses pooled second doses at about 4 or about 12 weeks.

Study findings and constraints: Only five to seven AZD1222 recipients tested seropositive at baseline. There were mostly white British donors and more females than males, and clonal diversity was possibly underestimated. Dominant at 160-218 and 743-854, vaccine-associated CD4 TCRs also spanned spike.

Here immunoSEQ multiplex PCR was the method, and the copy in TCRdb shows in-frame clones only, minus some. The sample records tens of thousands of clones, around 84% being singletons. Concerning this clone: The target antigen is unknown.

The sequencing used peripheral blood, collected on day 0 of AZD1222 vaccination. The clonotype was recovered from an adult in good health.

The CDR3: CASSYAAGGTDTQYF. The CDR3 bases are TGTGCCAGCAGTTACGCGGCAGGGGGGACAGATACGCAGTATTTT. The chain is built from TRBV6-5 and TRBJ2-3; D is possibly TRBD1 (7 bases). This CDR3 comprises 15 residues. Germline CDR1 is MNHEY and CDR2 is SVGAGI. Trimming stripped 2 bases from V and 3 bases from J, with 12 bases between.